This TCR beta chain was captured in a study of blood T cells in healthy people across ages. As regards this clonotype: The antigen is unknown.

Broader study findings: The study found more naive CD4+ cells and higher diversity in long-lived than aged donors. Observed TCR beta diversity showed a strong correlation with the percentage of naive T cells as measured by flow cytometry.

Next came a second PCR, run for roughly 6 to 11 cycles, which used a sample-barcoded 5' primer along with a J-beta primer mix. TCRdb independently ran MiXCR on the 5' RACE reads; one entry per CDR3 protein. The table records 900,000 to 950,000 distinct CDR3 sequences, 29% of them present only once. The CDR3 consists of 13 residues. The sample also formed part of further work on T cells of mothers and their children.

The chain couples TRBV12-3 or TRBV12-4 to TRBJ2-5; D is ambiguous. The J call may be wrong; the DNA end is better matched by TRBJ2-1. The sample consisted of blood. The receptor was derived from a woman in her forties in good health. DNA of the CDR3: TGTGCCAGCAGGCAAGACTCCCAAGAGACCCAGTTCTTC. Its translation: CASRQDSQETQFF.